This T cell receptor (beta chain) was documented in a study of T-cell memory formation after mild COVID-19. On the study more broadly: Clusters of TCRs were largely donor specific. Study-wide results and caveats: Researchers found some responding clones in pre-infection memory, a sign that cross-reactive memory joined. Most CD4+ clones that shrank were in CM and EM, while CD8+ ones turned up in EMRA.

A remark on this clonotype: Antigen specificity is unknown.

TCRdb recomputed calls from the 5' RACE reads with MiXCR, one row per CDR3 protein. The data show fewer than 150,000 distinct CDR3 sequences, with 11% to 15% seen just once and approximately 30% held by the top ten. The TCR sequence derives from an adult woman who had mild COVID-19 (a few samples of this study predate the infection). Cell type and time point are not known. Sequencing used PBMCs or a T cell subset sorted from them (not recorded which).

As DNA, the CDR3 is TGTGCCACCAGTGATTTCAGCGGGAGGGAGTACAATGAGCAGTTCTTC. As protein: CATSDFSGREYNEQFF. The genes are TRBV24-1 and TRBJ2-1; TRBD2 matches at 10 bases. Trimming took 1 base from V and 4 from J; bases not matched to a gene: 3. CDR3 length: 16 residues. Germline CDR1 and CDR2: KGHDR and SFDVKD.